The subject of this entry is one T cell receptor (beta chain). What it binds is unknown. This sample is part of a study of regulatory T cells in long-lasting Graves disease. Study-wide context: The antithyroid drugs taken by newly diagnosed Graves' patients had been used for under 3 months.

Assembly of TCR beta libraries relied on iRepertoire HTBI primers together with Arm-PCR of CDR3 regions. TCRdb ran MiXCR on the multiplex PCR reads and lists one entry per CDR3 protein. The table shows about 420,000 distinct CDR3 sequences, with about a sixth occurring only once. The time point denotes: newly diagnosed GD, antithyroid drugs for less than 3 months. The authors made the TCR library using RNA they extracted from PBMCs. The guidelines of the American Thyroid Association were the basis for diagnosing Graves' disease. CDR3 length: 16 residues. Germline lookup yields CDR1 MNHEY and CDR2 SVGEGT. V lost 6 bases, J lost 0 bases, and 1 base stayed unmatched. Study-level findings and limits: Persistent disease preferred TRBV28, TRBJ1-2 and TRBJ2-5.

These same records also appear under a second study, on T cells in Graves' hyperthyroidism and ophthalmopathy. According to that study: The hyperthyroidism patients had all been newly diagnosed, and their disease duration was under 2 months. Their ages ranged from 18 to 65 years.

V usage is TRBV6-2 or TRBV6-3 and J usage is TRBJ2-2, with TRBD2 identical over 13 bases. The source material was peripheral blood mononuclear cells (PBMCs), sampled at new diagnosis, from a patient treated with antithyroid drugs. The clonotype originates from a woman aged 18-30 years with Graves disease. The CDR3, as DNA: TGTGCCAGCAGGGGGACTAGCGGGGCGAACACCGGGGAGCTGTTTTTT. It specifies CASRGTSGANTGELFF.